The 21 T cell receptor beta chains presented below share a single source sample, sequenced in a study of T cell changes during pregnancy in multiple sclerosis. Sequencing was performed with immunoSEQ multiplex PCR; in TCRdb, only in-frame clones are kept and a portion is missing. The sample yields more than 100,000 clones, approximately 90% seen once. The sequencing used peripheral blood, collected after pregnancy. These receptors originate from a female donor with multiple sclerosis, enrolled in a pregnancy study.

The genes are TRBV10-2 and TRBJ2-1; 7 nucleotides agree with TRBD2. The CDR3 loop spans 15 amino acids. Trimming took 4 bases from V and 1 from J; bases not matched to a gene: 4. Looked up from germline, CDR1 is WSHSY and CDR2 is SAAADI. The CDR3 nucleotides are TGCGCCAGCAGTGGCGGGAGAGGTTCCTACAATGAGCAGTTCTTC. Translating it yields CASSGGRGSYNEQFF.

The V gene is TRBV15, the J gene TRBJ1-5; tentative D call: TRBD1 (5 bases). The germline CDR1 and CDR2 sequences are LNHNV and YYDKDF (reference sequence). The CDR3 has 16 amino acids. Trimming removed 5 bases at V and 1 base at J, with 15 bases between. CDR3 sequence reads: CATSGDQGASNQPQHF. CDR3 nucleotides: TGTGCCACCAGCGGGGATCAGGGTGCAAGCAATCAGCCCCAGCATTTT. Full variable domain (missing parts from reference TRBV15 and TRBJ1-5): DAMVIQNPRYQVTQFGKPVTLSCSQTLNHNVMYWYQQKSSQAPKLLFHYYDKDFNNEADTPDNFQSRRPNTSFCFLDIRSPGLGDTAMYLCATSGDQGASNQPQHFGDGTRLSIL.

The genes are TRBV5-4 and TRBJ1-3, with 7 bases aligning to TRBD1. Per germline, CDR1 SGHNT and CDR2 YYREEE (reference sequence). V lost 4 bases and J lost 0; bases outside the gene matches: 7. CDR3 length: 16 residues. The CDR3 nucleotides are TGTGCCAGCAGCAGCGGACAGGTCAGCTCTGGAAACACCATATATTTT. Its translation: CASSSGQVSSGNTIYF.

The chain links TRBV5-1 to TRBJ2-7; tentatively, D is TRBD1 (7 bases). Germline CDR1 and CDR2: SGHRS and YFSETQ. The V end lost 0 bases, the J end lost 5 bases, and 24 bases lay between the germline ends. This CDR3 region has 18 residues. The CDR3 nucleotides read TGCGCCAGCAGCTTGGTCGATAGGGGTTGGCAGGGGGGTAACGAGCAGTACTTC. Translation: CASSLVDRGWQGGNEQYF.

V usage is TRBV28 and J usage is TRBJ2-5, with a weak D call TRBD2 (5 bases). The J call may be mistaken, given a closer DNA end match to TRBJ2-7. CDR1 is MDHEN, CDR2 SYDVKM, per germline. CDR3 length: 12 amino acids. The CDR3 spells CASGSSGYEQYF. The CDR3 nucleotides are TGTGCCAGCGGGAGTTCCGGCTACGAGCAGTACTTC.

The chain uses TRBV7-2 and TRBJ1-4, with 10 bases aligning to TRBD1. The CDR3 contains 15 residues. V trimming: 0 bases; J trimming: 8 bases; junction bases outside the gene matches: 3. The V gene's germline CDR1 is SGHTA and CDR2 FQGNSA. CDR3 residues: CASSLADRGREKLFF. In nucleotides, the CDR3 is TGTGCCAGCAGCTTAGCGGACAGGGGGAGAGAAAAACTGTTTTTT. The whole variable domain, filled in from reference TRBV7-2 and TRBJ1-4, reads GAGVSQSPSNKVTEKGKDVELRCDPISGHTALYWYRQSLGQGLEFLIYFQGNSAPDKSGLPSDRFSAERTGGSVSTLTIQRTQQEDSAVYLCASSLADRGREKLFFGSGTQLSVL.

The chain links TRBV9 to TRBJ1-5; the D gene is possibly TRBD1 (6 bases). This CDR3 contains 15 residues. The germline V and J ends were trimmed by 6 bases and 4 bases, with 17 bases remaining between them. Germline V gene data show CDR1 as SGDLS and CDR2 as YYNGEE. This CDR3 is CASTPGAELNQPQHF. In nucleotides, the CDR3 is TGTGCCAGCACCCCAGGGGCCGAATTAAATCAGCCCCAGCATTTT.

The rearrangement uses TRBV21-1 and TRBJ2-1; TRBD2, the table's D call, lacks a check against the DNA. TRBV21-1 is a pseudogene. The CDR3 sequence is 19 residues long. CDR3 bases: TGTGCCAGCAGGGTCGGGACTAGCGGGAGATCGGGGGAAAGAAATGAGCAGTTCTTC. The encoded protein is CASRVGTSGRSGERNEQFF.

By share, this clone ranks as large. The J gene is TRBJ1-5, the V gene TRBV27; D is unclear. Deletions cut 5 bases from V and 5 bases from J, with 13 bases between. In germline, CDR1 is MNHEY, CDR2 SMNVEV (reference sequence). The CDR3 runs 14 residues. CDR3 nucleotides: TGTGCCAGCAGTCTCTCACTAAACTATCAGCCCCAGCATTTT. Its translation: CASSLSLNYQPQHF.

The chain carries TRBV7-2 and TRBJ2-5, with 11 bases identical to TRBD2. CDR1 is SGHTA and CDR2 is FQGNSA in the germline V gene. The CDR3 has 16 amino acids. The trim removed 1 base at V and 5 bases at J, leaving 6 bases unmatched. The DNA of the CDR3 is TGTGCCAGCAGCTTAGGGCTAGCGGGGGGTTGGGAGACCCAGTACTTC. Translating it yields CASSLGLAGGWETQYF.

The chain recombines TRBV14 with TRBJ1-3, with 7 bases matching TRBD1. This CDR3 comprises 18 residues. V dropped 4 bases and J dropped 1; count of bases not matched to a gene: 13. Germline-derived CDR1 and CDR2 are SGHDN and FVKESK. The chain's CDR3 is CASSPMVTGLVSGNTIYF. DNA for the CDR3: TGTGCCAGCAGCCCAATGGTGACAGGGCTCGTATCTGGAAACACCATATATTTT.

This chain joins TRBV5-5 and TRBJ1-4, with TRBD1 as a possible D gene (6 bases). CDR1 and CDR2 from the germline V gene are SGHKS and YYEKEE (reference sequence). This CDR3 is 13 amino acids long. The V gene lost 5 bases and the J gene lost 3 bases, with 8 bases spanning the gap. The CDR3 DNA is TGTGCCAGCAGGAGGACAGCTAATGAAAAACTGTTTTTT. It codes for CASRRTANEKLFF. The entire variable domain, with the rest obtained from reference TRBV5-5 and TRBJ1-4, is as follows: DAGVTQSPTHLIKTRGQQVTLRCSPISGHKSVSWYQQVLGQGPQFIFQYYEKEERGRGNFPDRFSARQFPNYSSELNVNALLLGDSALYLCASRRTANEKLFFGSGTQLSVL.

V gene TRBV5-4 combines with J gene TRBJ2-5; perhaps TRBD2 as D (7 bases). The CDR3 loop spans 17 amino acids. The V end lost 0 bases, the J end lost 9 bases, and 24 bases lay between the germline ends. CDR1 is SGHNT, CDR2 YYREEE, per germline (reference sequence). The CDR3 sequence is CASSLGLGGGGPRAQYF. The DNA of the CDR3 is TGTGCCAGCAGCTTGGGGCTAGGAGGGGGGGGGCCCCGGGCCCAGTACTTC.

This clone was recorded a few times. The V call is TRBV27, the J call TRBJ1-5, with D unclear. The CDR3 sequence is 15 residues long. CDR1 and CDR2 from the germline V gene are MNHEY and SMNVEV (reference sequence). V shed 5 bases and J shed 0 bases, with 11 bases lying between them. The CDR3 nucleotides read TGTGCCAGCAGTGCCCGCCGGTCTAGCAATCAGCCCCAGCATTTT. This translates into CASSARRSSNQPQHF.

The chain links TRBV5-1 to TRBJ2-1; TRBD2 agrees at 12 bases. Germline CDR1 is SGHRS and CDR2 is YFSETQ. CDR3 length equals 15 residues. V was pared by 4 bases and J by 5 bases, with 4 bases of the junction left unmatched. CDR3 sequence (DNA): TGCGCCAGCAGCAGCAGACTAGCGGGAGACAATGAGCAGTTCTTC. Protein sequence: CASSSRLAGDNEQFF.

This clone was detected once. The chain employs TRBV7-8 and TRBJ1-4, with 9 bases fitting TRBD1. The CDR3 runs to 14 residues. V lost 3 bases and J lost 8; bases outside the gene matches: 4. CDR1 SGHVS and CDR2 FQNEAQ come from the germline V gene. The CDR3 loop reads CASSLGQGGEKLFF. The CDR3 bases are TGTGCCAGCAGCTTGGGACAGGGCGGGGAAAAACTGTTTTTT. Full variable domain (rest looked up from reference TRBV7-8 and TRBJ1-4): GAGVSQSPRYKVAKRGQDVALRCDPISGHVSLFWYQQALGQGPEFLTYFQNEAQLDKSGLPSDRFFAERPEGSVSTLKIQRTQQEDSAVYLCASSLGQGGEKLFFGSGTQLSVL.

There are a few counts of this clone. J is TRBJ1-5 and V is TRBV19; the D is unclear. From germline, CDR1 is LNHDA and CDR2 SQIVND (reference sequence). The CDR3 contains 13 residues. With 8 bases removed from V and 5 bases from J, the gap between germline ends came to 13 bases. Here the CDR3 reads CASRGIVHQPQHF. The CDR3 nucleotides are TGTGCCAGTCGCGGGATTGTACATCAGCCCCAGCATTTT.

The chain employs TRBV5-1 and TRBJ1-4; D not certain. Germline V gives CDR1 SGHRS, CDR2 YFSETQ. The V end was cut by 2 bases, the J end by 8 bases, with 10 bases between. This CDR3 region has 13 residues. The DNA of the CDR3 is TGCGCCAGCAGCTTCGGGCGGGGAGAAAAACTGTTTTTT. Encoded protein: CASSFGRGEKLFF.

This chain links TRBV7-2 with TRBJ2-7; a weak D match, TRBD1 (6 bases). V dropped 1 base and J dropped 7 bases, with 8 bases sitting between them. Germline V CDR1 and CDR2: SGHTA, FQGNSA. The CDR3 spans 12 residues. CDR3 in amino acids: CASSLGGREQYF. The CDR3 DNA reads TGTGCCAGCAGCTTAGGGGGGCGGGAGCAGTACTTC.

V is TRBV19 and J is TRBJ1-1; D call uncertain. The CDR3 consists of 13 residues. Per germline, CDR1 LNHDA and CDR2 SQIVND (reference sequence). Trimming shortened V by 7 bases and J by 6 bases, and 15 bases separated the two germline ends. CDR3 bases: TGTGCCAGTATGGGATACGGAGCGGCTGAAGCTTTCTTT. The encoded protein is CASMGYGAAEAFF.

This clone was observed a few times. The rearrangement joins TRBV7-9 to TRBJ2-3; no definite D call. The germline CDR1 and CDR2 sequences are SEHNR and FQNEAQ (reference sequence). V was cut by 2 bases and J by 5 bases, with 5 bases left in between. CDR3 size: 12 residues. CDR3 in amino acids: CASSLLGDTQYF. CDR3 DNA sequence: TGTGCCAGCAGCTTACTCGGAGATACGCAGTATTTT.